This T cell receptor (beta chain) was retrieved from a study of early T cells in non-severe SARS-CoV-2 infection. Using its own MiXCR run on the 5' RACE reads, TCRdb lists one record per CDR3 protein. The sample records about 100,000 distinct CDR3 sequences, more than 9.5% being singletons. This clonotype was counted ten times or more. CDR3 length: 15 residues. The germline V gene encodes CDR1 SGHTA and CDR2 FQGNSA. The trim removed 4 bases at V and 5 bases at J, leaving 10 bases unmatched. Sequences were obtained from whole blood. The TCR comes from an adult who was a healthcare worker with PCR-confirmed SARS-CoV-2 infection or an uninfected control (not recorded which). This chain joins TRBV7-2 and TRBJ2-7, with 8 bases matching TRBD2. The CDR3 loop is CASSSTSAGWHEQYF. The CDR3 nucleotides read TGTGCCAGCAGCTCGACTAGCGCGGGGTGGCACGAGCAGTACTTC.